The present T cell receptor beta chain was sequenced within a study of blood T cell repertoires in COVID-19. About the research overall: Samples taken during acute and convalescent COVID-19 were collected in the United States, Italy and Spain. PBMCs, B-cell-depleted T cells, or T cells were the source of the cDNA or gDNA that made up the material.

The CDR3 extends over 15 amino acids. Trimming cost V 2 bases and J 2 bases, with 10 bases left between them. The germline CDR1 and CDR2 sequences are SGHAT and FQNNGV. Original methodology: Estimated nucleated cell counts came from reference gene primer amplification. TCRdb's table, derived via immunoSEQ multiplex PCR, lists solely in-frame clones and lacks some. The DNA gave D and trimming, while V, J and clone size come from that table. In the table there are 200,000 to 250,000 clones, roughly 82% of which are singletons. This clonotype was sampled from a man in his fifties or sixties with active or convalescent COVID-19. The chain uses TRBV11-2 and TRBJ1-3, with D tentatively TRBD1 (5 bases). The sample consisted of peripheral blood. The CDR3 is CASSLSGYTGNTIYF. CDR3 sequence (DNA): TGTGCCAGCAGCTTATCAGGGTATACTGGAAACACCATATATTTT.